This TCR beta chain was captured by sequencing in a study of T cells in Graves' hyperthyroidism and ophthalmopathy. With a duration under 2 months, the hyperthyroidism was newly diagnosed in patients aged 18 to 65. This clonotype was detected ten times or more. Researchers amplified the TCR beta CDR3 regions from RNA transcripts. RT-PCR in the first round (using the HTBI primer set) targeted the TCR CDR3. TCRdb ran MiXCR on the multiplex PCR reads and lists one entry per CDR3 protein. The data contain about 700,000 distinct CDR3 sequences, approximately 15% of them singletons. Per the germline V gene, CDR1 is MNHNS and CDR2 is SASEGT. This CDR3 is built from 14 residues. V gave up 11 bases and J gave up 3 bases; unmatched junction bases: 12.

The sequencing sample was made of blood. This TCR came from a woman aged 18-29 years with Graves' hyperthyroidism. The chain carries TRBV6-1 and TRBJ1-1; 7 bases line up with TRBD1. The CDR3 region has the DNA TGTGCCGCAGAGAGGGGACAGACATACACTGAAGCTTTCTTT. Its translation is CAAERGQTYTEAFF.